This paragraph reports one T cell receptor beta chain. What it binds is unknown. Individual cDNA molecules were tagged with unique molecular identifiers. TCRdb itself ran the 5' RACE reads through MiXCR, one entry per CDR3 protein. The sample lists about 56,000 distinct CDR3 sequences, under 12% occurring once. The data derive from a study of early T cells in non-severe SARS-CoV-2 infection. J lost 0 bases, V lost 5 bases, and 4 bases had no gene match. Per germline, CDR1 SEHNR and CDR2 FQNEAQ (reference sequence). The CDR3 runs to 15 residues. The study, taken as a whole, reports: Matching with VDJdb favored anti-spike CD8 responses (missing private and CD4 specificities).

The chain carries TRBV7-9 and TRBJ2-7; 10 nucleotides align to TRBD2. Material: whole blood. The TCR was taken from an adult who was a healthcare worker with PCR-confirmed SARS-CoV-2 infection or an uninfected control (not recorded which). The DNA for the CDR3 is TGTGCCAGCAGCAGAGCGGGAGGGAGCTCCTACGAGCAGTACTTC. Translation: CASSRAGGSSYEQYF. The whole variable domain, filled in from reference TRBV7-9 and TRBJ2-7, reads DTGVSQNPRHKITKRGQNVTFRCDPISEHNRLYWYRQTLGQGPEFLTYFQNEAQLEKSRLLSDRFSAERPKGSFSTLEIQRTEQGDSAMYLCASSRAGGSSYEQYFGPGTRLTVT.